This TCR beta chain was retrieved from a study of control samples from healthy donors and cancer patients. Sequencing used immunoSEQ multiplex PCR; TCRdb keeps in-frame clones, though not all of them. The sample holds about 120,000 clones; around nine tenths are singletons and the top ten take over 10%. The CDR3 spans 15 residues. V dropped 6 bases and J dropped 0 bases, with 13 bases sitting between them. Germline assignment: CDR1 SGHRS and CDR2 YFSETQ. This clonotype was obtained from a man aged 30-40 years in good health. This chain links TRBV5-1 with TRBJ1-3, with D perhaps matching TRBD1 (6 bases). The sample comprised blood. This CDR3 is CASTGQPSSGNTIYF. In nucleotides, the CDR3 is TGCGCCAGCACCGGACAGCCTTCCTCTGGAAACACCATATATTTT. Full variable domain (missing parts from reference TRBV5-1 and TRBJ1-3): KAGVTQTPRYLIKTRGQQVTLSCSPISGHRSVSWYQQTPGQGLQFLFEYFSETQRNKGNFPGRFSGRQFSNSRSEMNVSTLELGDSALYLCASTGQPSSGNTIYFGEGSWLTVV.